The present TCR beta chain was sequenced within a study of cytotoxic CD8 clonotypes in ibrutinib-treated CLL. Study as a whole: On average, more than 85,000 productive rearrangements and a few hundred thousand productive templates per sample.

Repertoires were generated with immunoSEQ multiplex PCR, while TCRdb's copy carries only in-frame clones and drops some. This sample yields about 160,000 clones, of which under 85% are seen a single time; about 4.6% belongs to the top ten. Regarding the study as a whole: Baseline-level clonality went beyond age-matched healthy donors and moved in step with circulating CD8+ T-cell counts. Public clonotypes, rarely seen, contracted or held steady on treatment.

Comment on this clone: Its antigen is still unknown.

The sequencing here drew on PBMCs, taken after 24 months of ibrutinib treatment. This sequence was found in a human donor with chronic lymphocytic leukemia.

The CDR3 nucleotides are TGTGCCAGCAGTGGTCAGGGGAGGCGGGCTAATGAAAAACTGTTTTTT. Protein product: CASSGQGRRANEKLFF. V and J are TRBV2 and TRBJ1-4, with D possibly being TRBD1 (6 bases). V was cut by 4 bases and J by 3 bases, with 15 bases left in between. Looked up from germline, CDR1 is SNHLY and CDR2 is FYNNEI. The CDR3 sequence is 16 residues long.